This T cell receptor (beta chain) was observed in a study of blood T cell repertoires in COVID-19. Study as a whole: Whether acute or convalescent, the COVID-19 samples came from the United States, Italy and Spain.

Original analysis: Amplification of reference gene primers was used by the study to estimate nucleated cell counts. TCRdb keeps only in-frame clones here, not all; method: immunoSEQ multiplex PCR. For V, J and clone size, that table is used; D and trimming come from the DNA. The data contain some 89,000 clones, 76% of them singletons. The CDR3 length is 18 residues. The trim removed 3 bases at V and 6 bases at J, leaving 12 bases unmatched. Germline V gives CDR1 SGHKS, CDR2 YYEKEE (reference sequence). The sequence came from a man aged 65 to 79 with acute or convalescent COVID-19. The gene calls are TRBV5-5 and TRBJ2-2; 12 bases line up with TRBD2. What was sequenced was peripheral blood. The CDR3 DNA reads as TGTGCCAGCAGCTCCTTCCCACCTAGCGGGGGGGCCTCCGGGGAGCTGTTTTTT. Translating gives CASSSFPPSGGASGELFF.